These 31 T cell receptor beta chains were all obtained from the same sample, sequenced in a study of shared clonotypes between healthy human individuals. Sequencing was performed with immunoSEQ multiplex PCR; in TCRdb, only in-frame clones are kept and a portion is missing. The table includes some 2.1 million clones, 90% to 95% detected once. Sequenced material: naive CD4+ T cells sorted from blood. Subset denoted: CD45RA+ positively selected. Every receptor here comes from a man younger than 30 in good health.

The J gene is TRBJ2-3, the V gene TRBV5-1; TRBD2 agrees at 9 bases. The CDR3 runs 15 residues. V gave up 5 bases and J gave up 9 bases; unmatched junction bases: 13. Per germline, CDR1 SGHRS and CDR2 YFSETQ. The CDR3 sequence is CASRARGTSFETQYF. In DNA form, the CDR3 reads TGCGCCAGCAGGGCGAGGGGGACTAGCTTCGAGACGCAGTATTTT. The whole variable domain, remainder taken from reference TRBV5-1 and TRBJ2-3, is KAGVTQTPRYLIKTRGQQVTLSCSPISGHRSVSWYQQTPGQGLQFLFEYFSETQRNKGNFPGRFSGRQFSNSRSEMNVSTLELGDSALYLCASRARGTSFETQYFGPGTRLTVL.

V usage is TRBV2 and J usage is TRBJ1-2, with D tentatively TRBD1 (6 bases). The ends were cut back, 5 bases at V and 0 bases at J, with 7 bases in the middle. This CDR3 contains 13 residues. CDR1 is SNHLY, CDR2 FYNNEI, per germline. Written as DNA, the CDR3 is TGTGCCAGCAGTACAGGGACTAACTATGGCTACACCTTC. Its translation: CASSTGTNYGYTF. Based on the CDR3 plus reference TRBV2 and TRBJ1-2, the full variable domain is EPEVTQTPSHQVTQMGQEVILRCVPISNHLYFYWYRQILGQKVEFLVSFYNNEISEKSEIFDDQFSVERPDGSNFTLKIRSTKLEDSAMYFCASSTGTNYGYTFGSGTRLTVV.

This clone was observed once. The chain recombines TRBV6-1 with TRBJ1-3; no clear D gene. V was trimmed by 2 bases and J by 0 bases, leaving 8 bases between them. Germline V gene sequence: CDR1 MNHNS, CDR2 SASEGT. The CDR3 is made up of 15 amino acids. The DNA for the CDR3 is TGTGCCAGCAGTGAACCGTTACTCTCTGGAAACACCATATATTTT. It is translated as CASSEPLLSGNTIYF.

This chain uses TRBV7-8 with TRBJ2-1; D remains unclear. The CDR3 loop spans 13 amino acids. V dropped 3 bases and J dropped 5 bases, with 8 bases sitting between them. CDR1 SGHVS and CDR2 FQNEAQ come from the germline V gene. For the CDR3, the DNA is TGTGCCAGCAGCTTGAGTAGGAACAATGAGCAGTTCTTC. It codes for CASSLSRNNEQFF.

For this clone: The same CDR3 arises from other DNA sequences in this sample as well. The chain combines TRBV28 with TRBJ1-2, with no clear D. The CDR3 spans 13 residues. Germline CDR1 and CDR2: MDHEN and SYDVKM. V was clipped by 6 bases and J by 0 bases, with 8 bases between them. CDR3 coding DNA: TGTGCCAGCAGCCCTACACCTAACTATGGCTACACCTTC. Protein product: CASSPTPNYGYTF.

Only one count was recorded for this clone. The chain links TRBV29-1 to TRBJ2-5, with D uncertain. CDR1 SQVTM and CDR2 ANQGSEA come from the germline V gene. The ends were cut back, 2 bases at V and 2 bases at J, with 9 bases in the middle. The CDR3 has 13 residues. The CDR3 nucleotides are TGCAGCGTTGAACGGTCGGTTCAAGAGACCCAGTACTTC. Its protein is CSVERSVQETQYF.

This rearrangement joins TRBV5-4 to TRBJ2-2, with a possible D match to TRBD1 (6 bases). Germline CDR1 reads SGHNT; CDR2 reads YYREEE (reference sequence). This CDR3 is 15 amino acids long. Trimming cost V 4 bases and J 4 bases, with 14 bases left between them. CDR3 amino acids: CASSHPDRATGELFF. CDR3 nucleotide sequence: TGTGCCAGCAGCCACCCGGACAGAGCCACCGGGGAGCTGTTTTTT.

The genes are TRBV29-1 and TRBJ1-1, with D possibly being TRBD1 (5 bases). CDR1 is SQVTM, CDR2 ANQGSEA, per germline. V was pared by 7 bases and J by 6 bases, with 24 bases between. The CDR3 has 15 residues. DNA for the CDR3: TGCAGCGCCCAATTCCGTTTAACCCGGGACGCTGAAGCTTTCTTT. Protein: CSAQFRLTRDAEAFF.

The genes are TRBV25-1 and TRBJ2-7; no clear D. CDR1 is MGHDK and CDR2 is SYGVNS in the germline V gene. The CDR3 sequence is 12 residues long. Deletions cut 4 bases from V and 0 bases from J, with 4 bases between. This CDR3 is CASSGNSYEQYF. In DNA form, the CDR3 reads TGTGCCAGCAGTGGGAACTCCTACGAGCAGTACTTC.

This clone was observed a single time. The CDR3 spells CASRSDANSYEQYF. As DNA, the CDR3 is TGTGCCAGTAGATCCGACGCTAACTCCTACGAGCAGTACTTC. This chain connects TRBV5-4 to TRBJ2-7, with D uncertain. Trimming shortened V by 8 bases and J by 0 bases, and 15 bases separated the two germline ends. This CDR3 has 14 amino acids. The germline CDR1 and CDR2 sequences are SGHNT and YYREEE (reference sequence).

The chain carries TRBV28 and TRBJ1-6; no clear D gene. The germline V gene has CDR1 MDHEN and CDR2 SYDVKM. Trimming took off 6 bases at V and 5 bases at J, with 11 bases between the two ends. CDR3 size: 14 residues. CDR3 coding DNA: TGTGCCAGCAGCATCCGGGAGAATAATTCACCCCTCCACTTT. Translation: CASSIRENNSPLHF.

This clone was counted between two and nine times. The same CDR3 also results from other DNA sequences found in this sample. The chain joins TRBV30 to TRBJ1-1; D may be TRBD1 (6 bases). Trimming shortened V by 0 bases and J by 4 bases, and 9 bases separated the two germline ends. The CDR3 spans 13 residues. Germline values: CDR1 GTSNPN, CDR2 SVGIG (reference sequence). CDR3 bases: TGTGCCTGGAGTGTACAGGGTCCCACTGAAGCTTTCTTT. Translating it yields CAWSVQGPTEAFF.

This clone came up once. The chain uses TRBV6-1 and TRBJ1-5; possible D gene TRBD1, 6 bases. Germline-derived CDR1 and CDR2 are MNHNS and SASEGT. This CDR3 is 14 amino acids long. The V end lost 4 bases, the J end lost 6 bases, and 13 bases lay between the germline ends. CDR3 in amino acids: CASSGNRVGQPQHF. Here the CDR3 DNA reads TGTGCCAGCAGTGGTAACAGGGTAGGTCAGCCCCAGCATTTT.

The genes are TRBV7-8 and TRBJ2-1, with D possibly being TRBD1 or TRBD2 (5 bases each). Germline V CDR1 and CDR2: SGHVS, FQNEAQ. V shed 1 base and J shed 6 bases, with 16 bases lying between them. This CDR3 has 16 amino acids. The CDR3 region is CASSLEGRNSFNEQFF. The CDR3 region has the DNA TGTGCCAGCAGCTTAGAGGGACGGAACAGTTTCAATGAGCAGTTCTTC.

V gene TRBV4-1 combines with J gene TRBJ2-2; a weak D match, TRBD2 (6 bases). This CDR3 spans 15 amino acids. From germline, CDR1 is MGHRA and CDR2 YSYEKL. The ends were cut back, 0 bases at V and 4 bases at J, with 9 bases in the middle. DNA for the CDR3: TGCGCCAGCAGCCAAGATGTGGGGGGCACCGGGGAGCTGTTTTTT. It encodes CASSQDVGGTGELFF.

This clone was picked up one time. The rearrangement links TRBV10-1 to TRBJ2-1; 10 bases match TRBD2. Germline V gene data show CDR1 as WNHNN and CDR2 as SYGVQD (reference sequence). The CDR3 sequence is 13 residues long. With V trimmed by 7 bases and J by 8 bases, 5 bases remained unmatched. The CDR3 DNA reads as TGCGCCAGCAAAGCGGGGGGGCACGATGAGCAGTTCTTC. Translating gives CASKAGGHDEQFF.

The rearrangement joins TRBV7-2 to TRBJ2-7; D ambiguous. Per germline, CDR1 SGHTA and CDR2 FQGNSA. Between the trimmed V and J ends, which lost 3 bases and 5 bases, there was a span of 8 bases. The CDR3 extends over 12 amino acids. This CDR3 reads CASSFGFDEQYF. Written as DNA, the CDR3 is TGTGCCAGCAGCTTCGGTTTCGACGAGCAGTACTTC.

The chain employs TRBV15 and TRBJ1-4; D is perhaps TRBD1 (6 bases). The V end lost 5 bases, the J end lost 3 bases, and 7 bases lay between the germline ends. The CDR3 extends over 13 amino acids. Germline assignment: CDR1 LNHNV and CDR2 YYDKDF (reference sequence). The CDR3 region is CATSGGPNEKLFF. The CDR3 coding sequence is TGTGCCACCAGCGGGGGGCCTAATGAAAAACTGTTTTTT.

This clone was seen a few times. CDR3 sequence: CASSGGWDRAQYF. The CDR3 region has the DNA TGTGCCAGCAGTGGGGGATGGGACAGGGCCCAGTACTTC. The J gene is TRBJ2-5, the V gene TRBV28; 9 nucleotides agree with TRBD1. Germline trimming cut 5 bases from V and 9 bases from J; bases unmatched to any gene: 7. Germline-derived CDR1 and CDR2 are MDHEN and SYDVKM. The CDR3 spans 13 residues.

The chain recombines TRBV18 with TRBJ2-2, with 7 bases matching TRBD2. The CDR3 covers 15 residues. Germline V CDR1 and CDR2: KGHSH, LQKENI. Unmatched junction bases numbered 10, after V lost 6 bases and J lost 6 bases. CDR3 bases: TGTGCCAGCTCCCGTCTAGCGGATATCGCCGGGGAGCTGTTTTTT. Protein: CASSRLADIAGELFF.

V and J are TRBV19 and TRBJ2-3, with 12 bases that match TRBD2. The CDR3 contains 15 residues. J was trimmed by 2 bases and V by 7 bases; bases with no gene match: 4. Looked up from germline, CDR1 is LNHDA and CDR2 is SQIVND (reference sequence). The CDR3 here is CASTSSGGDTDTQYF. In nucleotides, the CDR3 is TGTGCCAGTACCTCTAGCGGGGGGGACACAGATACGCAGTATTTT. Combining the CDR3 with reference TRBV19 and TRBJ2-3 gives the whole variable domain DGGITQSPKYLFRKEGQNVTLSCEQNLNHDAMYWYRQDPGQGLRLIYYSQIVNDFQKGDIAEGYSVSREKKESFPLTVTSAQKNPTAFYLCASTSSGGDTDTQYFGPGTRLTVL.

The chain links TRBV6-1 to TRBJ1-5; D gene unclear. Germline V gene sequence: CDR1 MNHNS, CDR2 SASEGT. The CDR3 runs to 15 residues. V was trimmed by 4 bases and J by 2 bases, leaving 12 bases between them. The CDR3 protein is CASSALLGGNQPQHF. CDR3 DNA: TGTGCCAGCAGTGCACTATTAGGTGGCAATCAGCCCCAGCATTTT.

V and J are TRBV11-2 and TRBJ2-5, with D perhaps assigned TRBD1 or TRBD2 (5 bases each). CDR1 SGHAT and CDR2 FQNNGV come from the germline V gene. The CDR3 runs to 15 residues. V gave up 5 bases and J gave up 1 base, with 14 bases separating them. The CDR3 loop reads CASSGLGRSQETQYF. The CDR3 DNA reads TGTGCCAGCAGCGGCCTGGGACGGTCCCAAGAGACCCAGTACTTC.

The V gene is TRBV4-1, the J gene TRBJ2-3, with 10 bases that match TRBD2. The junction had 6 bases not matched to a gene; V was cut back by 6 bases and J by 0 bases. The germline V gene has CDR1 MGHRA and CDR2 YSYEKL. The CDR3 extends over 16 amino acids. In nucleotides, the CDR3 is TGCGCCAGCAGACTATTACTAGCGGGAAGCACAGATACGCAGTATTTT. Protein: CASRLLLAGSTDTQYF.

The chain couples TRBV5-1 to TRBJ2-7; 7 bases line up with TRBD2. Germline CDR1 and CDR2: SGHRS and YFSETQ. The CDR3 has 15 residues. Trimming removed 2 bases from V and 9 bases from J; junction bases left unmatched: 14. In nucleotides, the CDR3 is TGCGCCAGCAGCTTCCCAGACAGCGGGATTGAGGGGCAGTACTTC. Translated: CASSFPDSGIEGQYF.

The chain has TRBV30 and TRBJ1-5; possibly TRBD1 for D (6 bases). The V gene lost 2 bases and the J gene lost 2 bases, with 16 bases spanning the gap. Germline assignment: CDR1 GTSNPN and CDR2 SVGIG (reference sequence). The CDR3 runs 16 residues. CDR3 region: CAWSLSGRGGNQPQHF. CDR3 DNA sequence: TGTGCCTGGAGTCTCTCGGGAAGGGGGGGCAATCAGCCCCAGCATTTT.

For the CDR3, the DNA is TGTGCCACCAGCAGGGGGATGGGACAGGGGTCAGGTCAGCCCCAGCATTTT. Amino acids: CATSRGMGQGSGQPQHF. V is TRBV15 and J is TRBJ1-5; TRBD1 aligns across 10 bases. Germline V gene lookup returns CDR1 LNHNV and CDR2 YYDKDF (reference sequence). V gave up 3 bases and J gave up 6 bases; unmatched junction bases: 11. The CDR3 length is 17 residues.

This sequence joins TRBV28 and TRBJ1-1; D unclear. Germline values: CDR1 MDHEN, CDR2 SYDVKM. V was trimmed by 6 bases and J by 7 bases, leaving 18 bases between them. The CDR3 is 14 amino acids. Written as DNA, the CDR3 is TGTGCCAGCAGCCTGATATCAGGCCCCCTTGAAGCTTTCTTT. It translates to CASSLISGPLEAFF.

This clone occurred once. The rearrangement joins TRBV5-1 to TRBJ1-2; no definite D call. The germline V gene has CDR1 SGHRS and CDR2 YFSETQ. Trimming pared 3 bases from V and 3 bases from J, leaving 12 bases between. The CDR3 length is 14 residues. The CDR3 DNA reads TGCGCCAGCAGCTCGGGGATAACGGACTATGGCTACACCTTC. Translation gives CASSSGITDYGYTF. The full variable domain, its missing parts supplied by reference TRBV5-1 and TRBJ1-2, is KAGVTQTPRYLIKTRGQQVTLSCSPISGHRSVSWYQQTPGQGLQFLFEYFSETQRNKGNFPGRFSGRQFSNSRSEMNVSTLELGDSALYLCASSSGITDYGYTFGSGTRLTVV.

The V call is TRBV21-1, the J call TRBJ1-6. TRBV21-1 counts as a pseudogene. The CDR3 length is 17 residues. CDR3 bases: TGTGCCAGCAGCAAAGTAAGGGGACGATGTTCGTATTCACCCCTCCACTTT. Its translation is CASSKVRGRCSYSPLHF.

The rearrangement joins TRBV5-6 to TRBJ2-1; the D is unclear. The germline V gene has CDR1 SGHDT and CDR2 YYEEEE. The V end lost 3 bases, the J end lost 7 bases, and 8 bases lay between the germline ends. The CDR3 totals 12 residues. The CDR3 sequence is CASSSRRNEQFF. The CDR3, as DNA: TGTGCCAGCAGCTCTCGTCGGAATGAGCAGTTCTTC.